The 14 T cell receptor beta chains presented below share a single source sample, sequenced in a study of T cell repertoires in cytomegalovirus infection. Using its own MiXCR run on the reads, TCRdb lists one record per CDR3 protein. Here the sample spans roughly 100,000 distinct CDR3 sequences, about 17% being singletons. Sequenced input: PBMCs. The receptors derive from a human donor in good health (CMV status not recorded). Some clones in this sample may be carry-over from other donors' samples.

The V gene is TRBV5-4, the J gene TRBJ1-1; D perhaps matches TRBD1 (6 bases). Germline CDR1 and CDR2: SGHNT and YYREEE (reference sequence). CDR3 size: 12 residues. V lost 9 bases to trimming and J lost 3 bases, with 12 bases between them. CDR3 loop: CAMHRAYTEAFF. As DNA, the CDR3 is TGTGCCATGCACAGGGCCTACACTGAAGCTTTCTTT.

This clonotype came up a few times. The chain couples TRBV10-3 to TRBJ2-7, with D possibly matching TRBD1 (6 bases). V was cut by 4 bases and J by 3 bases, with 13 bases left in between. Germline values: CDR1 ENHRY, CDR2 SYGVKD. The CDR3 consists of 14 residues. The CDR3 DNA reads TGTGCCATCAGTGGGAAAGGGGGATACTACGAGCAGTACTTC. It specifies CAISGKGGYYEQYF.

DNA for the CDR3: TGTGCCAGCAGTCCCAGAGGGCAGCCCAAGGGCGAGCAGTACTTC. Encoded protein: CASSPRGQPKGEQYF. The gene calls are TRBV6-5 and TRBJ2-7, with a possible D match to TRBD2 (5 bases). The CDR3 runs to 15 residues. The germline V gene has CDR1 MNHEY and CDR2 SVGAGI. Trimming took off 5 bases at V and 6 bases at J, with 20 bases between the two ends.

This clonotype occurred a few times. The chain uses TRBV5-6 and TRBJ2-2, with D possibly matching TRBD2 (6 bases). This CDR3 spans 14 amino acids. Trimming cost V 0 bases and J 5 bases, with 8 bases left between them. The V gene's germline CDR1 is SGHDT and CDR2 YYEEEE. CDR3 nucleotides: TGTGCCAGCAGCTTGGAACGGGGGACCGGGGAGCTGTTTTTT. Protein: CASSLERGTGELFF. The variable domain in full, with the rest retrieved from reference TRBV5-6 and TRBJ2-2, is DAGVTQSPTHLIKTRGQQVTLRCSPKSGHDTVSWYQQALGQGPQFIFQYYEEEERQRGNFPDRFSGHQFPNYSSELNVNALLLGDSALYLCASSLERGTGELFFGEGSRLTVL.

This clonotype was counted between two and nine times. The V gene is TRBV6-2 or TRBV6-3, the J gene TRBJ1-6; D remains ambiguous. The CDR3 sequence is 17 residues long. Germline-derived CDR1 and CDR2 are MNHEY and SVGEGT. V was clipped by 2 bases and J by 7 bases, with 18 bases between them. The CDR3 protein is CASSYAPRININSPLHF. CDR3 nucleotides: TGTGCCAGCAGTTACGCCCCACGGATAAATATAAATTCACCCCTCCACTTT.

This clonotype came up many times. The chain employs TRBV7-2 and TRBJ1-5, with 7 bases fitting TRBD1. Germline V lookup: CDR1 SGHTA, CDR2 FQGNSA. With 3 bases clipped from V and 6 bases from J, the junction kept 8 bases outside the gene matches. CDR3 length equals 15 residues. CDR3 coding DNA: TGTGCCAGCAGCTTGAGACAGGGTTATCTTCAGCCCCAGCATTTT. This sequence encodes CASSLRQGYLQPQHF.

This clonotype was detected once. The DNA of the CDR3 is TGTGCCATCAGTGCCCCCGAGACATCTAGCACAGATACGCAGTATTTT. It translates to CAISAPETSSTDTQYF. This sequence joins TRBV10-3 and TRBJ2-3; D is undetermined. Germline CDR1 reads ENHRY; CDR2 reads SYGVKD. The ends were cut back, 4 bases at V and 0 bases at J, with 14 bases in the middle. CDR3 length: 16 amino acids.

With respect to this clonotype: Sequence at one end of the junction differs from germline and may be a read error. The chain recombines TRBV4-1 with TRBJ2-7; 7 bases agree with TRBD2. The length of the CDR3 is 14 residues. CDR1 is MGHRA and CDR2 is YSYEKL in the germline V gene. The CDR3 sequence is CASRSGLGSYAQYF. DNA for the CDR3: TGCGCCAGCAGGTCCGGACTAGGTTCCTACGCGCAGTACTTC.

The genes are TRBV19 and TRBJ1-6; TRBD1 matches 7 bases. The V segment lost 3 bases and the J segment 6 bases; nucleotides outside the gene matches: 5. The CDR3 sequence is 15 residues long. Per the germline V gene, CDR1 is LNHDA and CDR2 is SQIVND (reference sequence). CDR3 in amino acids: CASSITGTANSPLHF. The CDR3 bases are TGTGCCAGTAGTATCACCGGGACAGCTAATTCACCCCTCCACTTT.

CDR3 DNA sequence: TGTGCCAGCACAAATAGTCCCATGAACACTGAAGCTTTCTTT. As protein: CASTNSPMNTEAFF. The chain recombines TRBV7-9 with TRBJ1-1, with unresolved D. This CDR3 comprises 14 residues. Trimming took off 7 bases at V and 0 bases at J, with 12 bases between the two ends. Germline V gene sequence: CDR1 SEHNR, CDR2 FQNEAQ (reference sequence).

This clonotype was recorded many times. Here the CDR3 reads CASSQPFATNEKLFF. DNA for the CDR3: TGTGCCAGCAGCCAACCTTTTGCAACTAATGAAAAACTGTTTTTT. The V call is TRBV7-2, the J call TRBJ1-4; D remains ambiguous. Trimming left V 5 bases short and J 0 bases short, with 10 bases between. The CDR3 spans 15 residues. The germline V gene encodes CDR1 SGHTA and CDR2 FQGNSA.

This clonotype occurred many times. This chain links TRBV15 with TRBJ2-7; perhaps TRBD1 as D (5 bases). The CDR3 sequence is 15 residues long. Germline CDR1 and CDR2: LNHNV and YYDKDF (reference sequence). Between the trimmed V and J ends, which lost 3 bases and 0 bases, there was a span of 12 bases. The CDR3 region is CATSSLTDLSYEQYF. CDR3 sequence (DNA): TGTGCCACCAGCAGCTTGACAGACCTCTCCTACGAGCAGTACTTC.

The chain is built from TRBV7-6 and TRBJ2-7, with D unclear. The germline gives CDR1 SGHVS, CDR2 FNYEAQ. The CDR3 runs 18 residues. Trimming pared 0 bases from V and 0 bases from J, leaving 18 bases between. The CDR3 loop reads CASSLADSSASYSYEQYF. The CDR3 nucleotides read TGTGCCAGCAGCTTAGCAGACTCTTCGGCATCCTACTCCTACGAGCAGTACTTC.

The V call is TRBV19, the J call TRBJ2-3; a possible D gene is TRBD1 (6 bases). Germline CDR1 reads LNHDA; CDR2 reads SQIVND (reference sequence). The CDR3 length is 15 residues. Trimming cost V 2 bases and J 3 bases, with 12 bases left between them. CDR3 amino acids: CASSIQGTNTDTQYF. The CDR3 region has the DNA TGTGCCAGTAGTATACAGGGGACAAATACAGATACGCAGTATTTT. Filled out from reference TRBV19 and TRBJ2-3, the complete variable domain reads DGGITQSPKYLFRKEGQNVTLSCEQNLNHDAMYWYRQDPGQGLRLIYYSQIVNDFQKGDIAEGYSVSREKKESFPLTVTSAQKNPTAFYLCASSIQGTNTDTQYFGPGTRLTVL.